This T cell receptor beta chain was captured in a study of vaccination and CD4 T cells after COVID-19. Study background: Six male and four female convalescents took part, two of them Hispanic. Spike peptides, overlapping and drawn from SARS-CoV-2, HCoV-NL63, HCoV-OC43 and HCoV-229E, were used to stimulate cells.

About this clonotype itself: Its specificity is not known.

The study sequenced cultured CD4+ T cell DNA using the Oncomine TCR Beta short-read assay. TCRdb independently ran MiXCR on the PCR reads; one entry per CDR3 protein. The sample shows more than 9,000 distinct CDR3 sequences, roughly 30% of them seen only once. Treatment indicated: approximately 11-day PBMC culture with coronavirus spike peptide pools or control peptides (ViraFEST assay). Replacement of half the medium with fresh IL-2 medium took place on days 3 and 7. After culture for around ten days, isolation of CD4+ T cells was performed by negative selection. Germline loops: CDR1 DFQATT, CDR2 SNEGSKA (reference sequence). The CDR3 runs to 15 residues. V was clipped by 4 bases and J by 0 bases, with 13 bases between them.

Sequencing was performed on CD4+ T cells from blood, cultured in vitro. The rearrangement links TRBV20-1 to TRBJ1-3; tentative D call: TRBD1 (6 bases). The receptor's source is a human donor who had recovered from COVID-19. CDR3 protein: CSAMRQASSGNTIYF. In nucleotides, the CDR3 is TGCAGTGCTATGCGACAGGCTAGCTCTGGAAACACCATATATTTT.